Reported below is one T cell receptor (beta chain). Sequenced by immunoSEQ multiplex PCR; TCRdb stores in-frame clones only, minus some. The table shows some 40,000 clones, with around 67% occurring only once. Germline V gene lookup returns CDR1 SGHNT and CDR2 YYREEE (reference sequence). This CDR3 comprises 14 residues. The V end lost 2 bases, the J end lost 4 bases, and 11 bases lay between the germline ends. This record comes from a study of cytotoxic CD8 clonotypes in ibrutinib-treated CLL. This specimen was PBMCs, taken at disease progression, from a patient treated with ibrutinib. The chain joins TRBV5-4 to TRBJ2-3; D call uncertain. This TCR was recovered from a human donor with chronic lymphocytic leukemia. The CDR3 bases are TGTGCCAGCAGCTTTCCCCATGAGTCAGATACGCAGTATTTT. This gives the protein CASSFPHESDTQYF.